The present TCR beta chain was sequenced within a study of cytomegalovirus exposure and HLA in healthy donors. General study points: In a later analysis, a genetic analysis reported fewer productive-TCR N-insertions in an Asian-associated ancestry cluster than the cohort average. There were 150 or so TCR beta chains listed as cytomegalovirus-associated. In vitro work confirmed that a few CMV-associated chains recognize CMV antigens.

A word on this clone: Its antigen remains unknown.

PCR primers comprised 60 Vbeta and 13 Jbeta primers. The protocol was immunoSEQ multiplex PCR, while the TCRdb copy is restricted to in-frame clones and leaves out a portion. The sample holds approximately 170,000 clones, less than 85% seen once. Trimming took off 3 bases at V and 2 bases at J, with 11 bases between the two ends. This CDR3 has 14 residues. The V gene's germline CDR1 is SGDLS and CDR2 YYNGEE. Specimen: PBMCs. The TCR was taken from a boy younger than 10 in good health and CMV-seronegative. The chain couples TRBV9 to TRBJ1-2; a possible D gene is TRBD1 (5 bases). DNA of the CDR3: TGTGCCAGCAGCGCGGACACCTTAAACTATGGCTACACCTTC. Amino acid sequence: CASSADTLNYGYTF.